This T cell receptor beta chain emerged from a study of cytomegalovirus exposure and HLA in healthy donors. Study-level findings and limits: A few CMV-associated chains proved CMV antigen-specific in vitro. CMV serostatus was the only recorded immune exposure for donors.

Details on this clone: What it binds is unknown.

PCR was performed using 60 Vbeta and 13 Jbeta primers. Sequenced by immunoSEQ multiplex PCR; TCRdb stores in-frame clones only, minus some. Among about 160,000 clones listed, roughly 75% were seen once. Regarding donors, all were healthy bone marrow donors. Germline CDR1 SGHDT, CDR2 YYEEEE. The V gene lost 4 bases and the J gene lost 5 bases, with 15 bases spanning the gap. This CDR3 spans 14 amino acids. Specimen: PBMCs. The rearrangement links TRBV5-6 to TRBJ2-5, with D possibly TRBD1 on 5 matching bases. This TCR came from a man in his late teens or twenties in good health and CMV-seronegative. The DNA of the CDR3 is TGTGCCAGCAGCAGGGGCCAGAATGGGGAGACCCAGTACTTC. Amino acids: CASSRGQNGETQYF.